This TCR beta chain appears in the sequencing data of a study of CD4 and CD8 cells across lung adenocarcinoma regions. This clonotype counts as medium-sized (0.01 to 0.1%). Each CDR3 protein is one row after TCRdb ran MiXCR on the PCR reads. The sample contains approximately 7,000 distinct CDR3 sequences, about 48% of which appear only once. Samples came from patients with localized non-small cell lung adenocarcinoma. CDR1 and CDR2 (germline): MNHNS, SASEGT. V shed 2 bases, J shed 2 bases, and the junction held 4 bases outside the gene matches. This CDR3 contains 15 residues. The sequenced sample consisted of CD8+ T cells from the center of a lung tumor. This sequence was found in a female donor with lung adenocarcinoma. The CD4 and CD8 labels of this study may be unreliable. V usage is TRBV6-1 and J usage is TRBJ2-7; TRBD2 matches 9 bases. Written as DNA, the CDR3 is TGTGCCAGCAGTGAACCCCCTAGCGGGGCCTACGAGCAGTACTTC. Translating it yields CASSEPPSGAYEQYF.